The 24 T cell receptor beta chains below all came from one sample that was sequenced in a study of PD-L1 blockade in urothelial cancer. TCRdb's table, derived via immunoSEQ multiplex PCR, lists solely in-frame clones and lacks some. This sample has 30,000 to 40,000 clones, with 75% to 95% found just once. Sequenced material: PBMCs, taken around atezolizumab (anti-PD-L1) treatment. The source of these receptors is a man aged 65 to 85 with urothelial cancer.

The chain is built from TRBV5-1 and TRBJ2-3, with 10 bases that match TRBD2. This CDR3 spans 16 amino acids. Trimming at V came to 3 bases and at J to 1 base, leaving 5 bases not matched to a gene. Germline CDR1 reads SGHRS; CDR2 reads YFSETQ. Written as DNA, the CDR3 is TGCGCCAGCAGCTCTACTAGCGGGACGGGCACAGATACGCAGTATTTT. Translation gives CASSSTSGTGTDTQYF.

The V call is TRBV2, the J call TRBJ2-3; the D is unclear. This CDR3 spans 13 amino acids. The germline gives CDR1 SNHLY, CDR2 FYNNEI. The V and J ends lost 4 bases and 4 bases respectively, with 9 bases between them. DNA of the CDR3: TGTGCCAGCAGTGGAGAGGAAGCAGATACGCAGTATTTT. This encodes CASSGEEADTQYF.

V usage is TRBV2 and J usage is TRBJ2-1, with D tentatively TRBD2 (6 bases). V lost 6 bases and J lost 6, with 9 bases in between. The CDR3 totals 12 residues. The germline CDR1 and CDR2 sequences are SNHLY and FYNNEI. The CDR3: CASSGDSNEQFF. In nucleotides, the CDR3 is TGTGCCAGCAGCGGGGACTCCAATGAGCAGTTCTTC. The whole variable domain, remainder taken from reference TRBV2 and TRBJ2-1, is EPEVTQTPSHQVTQMGQEVILRCVPISNHLYFYWYRQILGQKVEFLVSFYNNEISEKSEIFDDQFSVERPDGSNFTLKIRSTKLEDSAMYFCASSGDSNEQFFGPGTRLTVL.

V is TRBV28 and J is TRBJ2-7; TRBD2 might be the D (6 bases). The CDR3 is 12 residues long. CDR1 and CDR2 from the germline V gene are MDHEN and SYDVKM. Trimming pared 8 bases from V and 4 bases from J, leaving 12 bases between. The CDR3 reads CASGRGPYEQYF. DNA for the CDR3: TGTGCCAGCGGGCGGGGACCGTACGAGCAGTACTTC.

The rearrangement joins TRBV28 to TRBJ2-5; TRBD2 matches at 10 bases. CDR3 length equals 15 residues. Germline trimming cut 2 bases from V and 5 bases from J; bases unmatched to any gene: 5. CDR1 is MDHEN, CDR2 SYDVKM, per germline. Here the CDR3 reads CASSLLLAGVETQYF. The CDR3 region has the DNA TGTGCCAGCAGTTTACTTCTAGCGGGAGTGGAGACCCAGTACTTC. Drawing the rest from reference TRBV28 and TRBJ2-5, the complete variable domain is DVKVTQSSRYLVKRTGEKVFLECVQDMDHENMFWYRQDPGLGLRLIYFSYDVKMKEKGDIPEGYSVSREKKERFSLILESASTNQTSMYLCASSLLLAGVETQYFGPGTRLLVL.

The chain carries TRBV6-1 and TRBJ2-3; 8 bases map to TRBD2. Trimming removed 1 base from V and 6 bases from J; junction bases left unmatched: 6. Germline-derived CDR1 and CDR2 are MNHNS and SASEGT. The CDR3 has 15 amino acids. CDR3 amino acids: CASSEGSGRFDTQYF. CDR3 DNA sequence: TGTGCCAGCAGTGAAGGAAGCGGGAGATTCGATACGCAGTATTTT.

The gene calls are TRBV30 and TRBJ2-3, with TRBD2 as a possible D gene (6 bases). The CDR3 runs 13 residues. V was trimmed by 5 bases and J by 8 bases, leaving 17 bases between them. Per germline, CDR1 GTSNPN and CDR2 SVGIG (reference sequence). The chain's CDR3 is CAWAGGILGTQYF. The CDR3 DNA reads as TGTGCCTGGGCGGGCGGGATTCTAGGTACGCAGTATTTT.

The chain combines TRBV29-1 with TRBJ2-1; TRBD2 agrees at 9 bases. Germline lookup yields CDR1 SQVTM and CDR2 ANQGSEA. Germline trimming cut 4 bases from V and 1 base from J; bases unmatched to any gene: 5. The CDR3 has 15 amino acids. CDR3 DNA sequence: TGCAGCGTTGTAGGCGGGAGGGGGTCCTACAATGAGCAGTTCTTC. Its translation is CSVVGGRGSYNEQFF.

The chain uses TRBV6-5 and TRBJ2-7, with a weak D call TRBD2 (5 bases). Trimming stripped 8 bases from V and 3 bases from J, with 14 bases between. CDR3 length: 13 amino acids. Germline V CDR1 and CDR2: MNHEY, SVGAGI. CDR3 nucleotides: TGTGCCAGCCGCCGGACTCGAGTCTACGAGCAGTACTTC. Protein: CASRRTRVYEQYF.

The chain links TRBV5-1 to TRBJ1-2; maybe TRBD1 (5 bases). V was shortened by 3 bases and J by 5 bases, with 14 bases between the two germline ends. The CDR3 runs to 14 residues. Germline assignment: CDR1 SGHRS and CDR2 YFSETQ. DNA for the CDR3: TGCGCCAGCAGCTCCGGGACTGGCGTGTATGGCTACACCTTC. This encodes CASSSGTGVYGYTF.

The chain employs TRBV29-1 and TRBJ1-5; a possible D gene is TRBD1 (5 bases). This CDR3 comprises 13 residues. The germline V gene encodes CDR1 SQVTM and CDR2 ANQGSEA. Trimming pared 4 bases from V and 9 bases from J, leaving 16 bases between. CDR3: CSVGGTDGRPQHF. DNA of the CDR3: TGCAGCGTTGGCGGGACGGACGGGCGGCCCCAGCATTTT.

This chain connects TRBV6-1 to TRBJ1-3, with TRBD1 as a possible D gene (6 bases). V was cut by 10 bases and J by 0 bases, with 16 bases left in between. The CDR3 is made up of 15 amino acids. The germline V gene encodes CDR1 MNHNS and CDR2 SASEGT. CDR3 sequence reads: CATLKGRGSGNTIYF. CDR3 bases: TGTGCCACCCTGAAGGGCAGGGGCTCTGGAAACACCATATATTTT.

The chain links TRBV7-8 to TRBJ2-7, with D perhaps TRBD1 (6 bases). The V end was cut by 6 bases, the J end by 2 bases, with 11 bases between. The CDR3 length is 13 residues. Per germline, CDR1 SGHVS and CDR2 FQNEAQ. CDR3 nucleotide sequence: TGTGCCAGCAGACAGGGTGACACCTACGAGCAGTACTTC. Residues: CASRQGDTYEQYF.

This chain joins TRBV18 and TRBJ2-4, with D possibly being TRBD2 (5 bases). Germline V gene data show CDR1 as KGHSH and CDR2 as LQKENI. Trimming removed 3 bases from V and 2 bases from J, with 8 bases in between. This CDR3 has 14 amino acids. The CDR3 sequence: CASSPSGTKNIQYF. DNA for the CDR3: TGTGCCAGCTCACCCTCGGGGACCAAAAACATTCAGTACTTC.

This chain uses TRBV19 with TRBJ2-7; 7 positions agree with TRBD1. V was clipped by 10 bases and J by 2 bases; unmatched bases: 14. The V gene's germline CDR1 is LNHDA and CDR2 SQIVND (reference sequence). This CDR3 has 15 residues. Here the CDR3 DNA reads TGTGCCACTAGAGGGGTTAGGGACAGACCCTACGAGCAGTACTTC. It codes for CATRGVRDRPYEQYF.

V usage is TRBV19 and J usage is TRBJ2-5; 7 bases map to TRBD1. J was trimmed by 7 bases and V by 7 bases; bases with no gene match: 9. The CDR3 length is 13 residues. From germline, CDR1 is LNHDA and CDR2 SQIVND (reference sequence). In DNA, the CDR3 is TGTGCCAGTACCCCACAGGGGACGGGGACCCAGTACTTC. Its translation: CASTPQGTGTQYF. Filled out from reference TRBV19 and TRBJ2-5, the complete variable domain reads DGGITQSPKYLFRKEGQNVTLSCEQNLNHDAMYWYRQDPGQGLRLIYYSQIVNDFQKGDIAEGYSVSREKKESFPLTVTSAQKNPTAFYLCASTPQGTGTQYFGPGTRLLVL.

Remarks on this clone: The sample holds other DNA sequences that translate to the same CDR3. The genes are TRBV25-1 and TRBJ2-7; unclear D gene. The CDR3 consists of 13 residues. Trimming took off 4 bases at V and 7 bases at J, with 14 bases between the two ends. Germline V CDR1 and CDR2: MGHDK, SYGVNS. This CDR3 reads CASSGRLRSEQYF. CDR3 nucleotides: TGTGCCAGCAGTGGACGCCTGAGGAGTGAGCAGTACTTC.

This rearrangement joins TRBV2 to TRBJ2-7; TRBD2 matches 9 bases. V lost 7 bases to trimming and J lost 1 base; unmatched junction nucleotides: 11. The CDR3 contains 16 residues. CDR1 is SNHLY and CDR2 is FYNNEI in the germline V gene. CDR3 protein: CASIRISSGISYEQYF. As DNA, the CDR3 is TGTGCCAGCATCAGGATTTCTAGCGGGATTTCCTACGAGCAGTACTTC. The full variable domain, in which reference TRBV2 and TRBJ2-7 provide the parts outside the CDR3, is EPEVTQTPSHQVTQMGQEVILRCVPISNHLYFYWYRQILGQKVEFLVSFYNNEISEKSEIFDDQFSVERPDGSNFTLKIRSTKLEDSAMYFCASIRISSGISYEQYFGPGTRLTVT.

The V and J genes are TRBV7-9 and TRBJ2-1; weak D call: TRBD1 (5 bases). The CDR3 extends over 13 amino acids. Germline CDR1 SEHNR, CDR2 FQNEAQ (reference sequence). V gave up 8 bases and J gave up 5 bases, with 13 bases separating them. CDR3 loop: CASGRGINNEQFF. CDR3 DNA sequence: TGTGCCAGCGGAAGGGGAATAAACAATGAGCAGTTCTTC.

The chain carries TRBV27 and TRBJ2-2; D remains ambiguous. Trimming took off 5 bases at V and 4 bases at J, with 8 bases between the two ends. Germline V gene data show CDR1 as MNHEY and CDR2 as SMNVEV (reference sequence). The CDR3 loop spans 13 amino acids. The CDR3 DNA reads TGTGCCAGCAGTCCCTCGTCCACCGGGGAGCTGTTTTTT. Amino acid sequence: CASSPSSTGELFF.

Here the CDR3 reads CAVNPGRANYGYTF. The CDR3 nucleotides are TGTGCCGTGAACCCCGGTCGCGCTAACTATGGCTACACCTTC. This chain links TRBV7-6 with TRBJ1-2; no reliable D call. Trimming cost V 11 bases and J 0 bases, with 16 bases left between them. The CDR3 is made up of 14 amino acids. CDR1 SGHVS and CDR2 FNYEAQ come from the germline V gene. Variable domain in full (rest from reference TRBV7-6 and TRBJ1-2): GAGVSQSPRYKVTKRGQDVALRCDPISGHVSLYWYRQALGQGPEFLTYFNYEAQQDKSGLPNDRFSAERPEGSISTLTIQRTEQRDSAMYRCAVNPGRANYGYTFGSGTRLTVV.

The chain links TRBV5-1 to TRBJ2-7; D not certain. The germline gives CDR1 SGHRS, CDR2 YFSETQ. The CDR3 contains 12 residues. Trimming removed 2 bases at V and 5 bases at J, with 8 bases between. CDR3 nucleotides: TGCGCCAGCAGCTTCAACATGGACGAGCAGTACTTC. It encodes CASSFNMDEQYF. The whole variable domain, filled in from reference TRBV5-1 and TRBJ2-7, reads KAGVTQTPRYLIKTRGQQVTLSCSPISGHRSVSWYQQTPGQGLQFLFEYFSETQRNKGNFPGRFSGRQFSNSRSEMNVSTLELGDSALYLCASSFNMDEQYFGPGTRLTVT.

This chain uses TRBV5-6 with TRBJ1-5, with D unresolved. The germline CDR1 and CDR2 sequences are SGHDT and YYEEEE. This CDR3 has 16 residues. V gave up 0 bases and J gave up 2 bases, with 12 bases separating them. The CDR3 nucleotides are TGTGCCAGCAGCTTGGGAGTCGGGATTGGCAATCAGCCCCAGCATTTT. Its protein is CASSLGVGIGNQPQHF.

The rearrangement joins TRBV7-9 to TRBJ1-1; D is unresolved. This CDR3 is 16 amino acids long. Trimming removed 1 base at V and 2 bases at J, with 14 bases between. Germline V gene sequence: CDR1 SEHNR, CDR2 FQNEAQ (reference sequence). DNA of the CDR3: TGTGCCAGCAGCTTAGACGCGGTTTGGGTCAACACTGAAGCTTTCTTT. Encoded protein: CASSLDAVWVNTEAFF.